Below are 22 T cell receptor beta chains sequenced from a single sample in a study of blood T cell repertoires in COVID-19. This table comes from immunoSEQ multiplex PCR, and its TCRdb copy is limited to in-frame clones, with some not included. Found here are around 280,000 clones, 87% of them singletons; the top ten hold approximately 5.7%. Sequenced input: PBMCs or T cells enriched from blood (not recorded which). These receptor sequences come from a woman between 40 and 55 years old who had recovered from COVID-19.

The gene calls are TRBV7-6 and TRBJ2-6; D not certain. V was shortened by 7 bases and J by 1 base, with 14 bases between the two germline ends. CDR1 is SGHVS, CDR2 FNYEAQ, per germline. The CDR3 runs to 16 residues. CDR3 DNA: TGTGCCAGCACCGTTGAGCCGTCTTCTGGGGCCAACGTCCTGACTTTC. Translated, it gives CASTVEPSSGANVLTF.

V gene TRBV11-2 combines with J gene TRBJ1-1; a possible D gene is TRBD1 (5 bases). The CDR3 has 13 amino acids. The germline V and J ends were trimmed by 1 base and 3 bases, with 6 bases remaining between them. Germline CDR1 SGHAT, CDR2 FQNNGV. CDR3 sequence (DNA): TGTGCCAGCAGCTTAGCGGGGGACACTGAAGCTTTCTTT. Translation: CASSLAGDTEAFF.

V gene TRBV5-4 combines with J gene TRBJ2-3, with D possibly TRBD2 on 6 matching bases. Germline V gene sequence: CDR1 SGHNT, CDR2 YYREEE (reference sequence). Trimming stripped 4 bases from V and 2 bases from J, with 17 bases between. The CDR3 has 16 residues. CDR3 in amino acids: CASSHGTPTLTDTQYF. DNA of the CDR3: TGTGCCAGCAGCCACGGGACTCCGACGCTCACAGATACGCAGTATTTT.

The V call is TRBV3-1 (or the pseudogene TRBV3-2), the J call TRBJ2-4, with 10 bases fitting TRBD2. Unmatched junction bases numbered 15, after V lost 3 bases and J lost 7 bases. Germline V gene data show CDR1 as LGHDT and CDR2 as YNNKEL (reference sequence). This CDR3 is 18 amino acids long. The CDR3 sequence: CASSHRMGLAGERNIQYF. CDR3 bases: TGTGCCAGCAGCCATCGAATGGGGCTAGCGGGAGAAAGGAACATTCAGTACTTC.

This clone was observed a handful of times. The CDR3 sequence: CAISESPTGYGYTF. The CDR3 DNA sequence: TGTGCCATCAGTGAGTCTCCCACAGGCTATGGCTACACCTTC. V gene TRBV10-3 combines with J gene TRBJ1-2, with D maybe TRBD1 (5 bases). Trimming pared 0 bases from V and 4 bases from J, leaving 9 bases between. Germline CDR1 is ENHRY and CDR2 is SYGVKD. The CDR3 runs 14 residues.

The CDR3 is CASSSGQSPLHF. The CDR3 DNA reads TGTGCCAGCAGCTCAGGGCAATCACCCCTCCACTTT. The J gene is TRBJ1-6, the V gene TRBV7-8, with TRBD1 as a possible D gene (5 bases). The CDR3 totals 12 residues. CDR1 and CDR2 (germline): SGHVS, FQNEAQ. The germline V and J ends were trimmed by 4 bases and 10 bases, with 8 bases remaining between them.

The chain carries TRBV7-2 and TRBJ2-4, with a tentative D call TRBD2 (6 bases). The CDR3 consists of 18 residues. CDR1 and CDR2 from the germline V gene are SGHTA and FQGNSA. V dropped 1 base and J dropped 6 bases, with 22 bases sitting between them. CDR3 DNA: TGTGCCAGCAGCTTAGTCCCCAGCGGGCCCGAAGCGAGAAACATTCAGTACTTC. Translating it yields CASSLVPSGPEARNIQYF.

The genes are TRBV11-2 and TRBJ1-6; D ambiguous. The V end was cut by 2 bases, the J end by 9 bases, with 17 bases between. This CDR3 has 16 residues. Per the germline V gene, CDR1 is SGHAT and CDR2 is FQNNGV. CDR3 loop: CASSLSSQTSGSPLHF. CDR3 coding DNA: TGTGCCAGCAGCTTAAGTTCCCAGACTAGCGGTTCACCCCTCCACTTT. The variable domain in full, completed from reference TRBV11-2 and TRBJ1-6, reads EAGVAQSPRYKIIEKRQSVAFWCNPISGHATLYWYQQILGQGPKLLIQFQNNGVVDDSQLPKDRFSAERLKGVDSTLKIQPAKLEDSAVYLCASSLSSQTSGSPLHFGNGTRLTVT.

The CDR3: CASSKTGTSGDGELFF. The CDR3 coding sequence is TGTGCCAGCAGCAAAACGGGGACTAGCGGGGACGGGGAGCTGTTTTTT. The chain joins TRBV11-2 to TRBJ2-2; 13 positions match TRBD2. The germline V gene has CDR1 SGHAT and CDR2 FQNNGV. Trimming cost V 5 bases and J 7 bases; bases outside gene matches: 7. The CDR3 contains 16 residues.

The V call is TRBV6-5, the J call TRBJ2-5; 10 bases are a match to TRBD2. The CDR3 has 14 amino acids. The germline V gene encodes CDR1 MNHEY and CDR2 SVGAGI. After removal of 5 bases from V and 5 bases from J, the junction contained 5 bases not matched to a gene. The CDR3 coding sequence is TGTGCCAGCAGTCTAGCGGGAGATCTGGAGACCCAGTACTTC. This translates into CASSLAGDLETQYF.

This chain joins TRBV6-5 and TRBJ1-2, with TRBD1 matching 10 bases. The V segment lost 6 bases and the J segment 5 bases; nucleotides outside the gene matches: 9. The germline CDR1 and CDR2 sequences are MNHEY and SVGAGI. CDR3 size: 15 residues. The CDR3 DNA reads TGTGCCAGCAGAACCCGGGACAGGGGAGATTATGGCTACACCTTC. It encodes CASRTRDRGDYGYTF.

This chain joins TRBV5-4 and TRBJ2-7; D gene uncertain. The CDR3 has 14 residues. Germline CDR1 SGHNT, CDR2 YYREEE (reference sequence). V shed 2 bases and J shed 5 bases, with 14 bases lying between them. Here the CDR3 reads CASSFGPTPDEQYF. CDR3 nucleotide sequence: TGTGCCAGCAGCTTTGGGCCAACCCCGGACGAGCAGTACTTC. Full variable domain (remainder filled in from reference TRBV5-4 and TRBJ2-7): ETGVTQSPTHLIKTRGQQVTLRCSSQSGHNTVSWYQQALGQGPQFIFQYYREEENGRGNFPPRFSGLQFPNYSSELNVNALELDDSALYLCASSFGPTPDEQYFGPGTRLTVT.

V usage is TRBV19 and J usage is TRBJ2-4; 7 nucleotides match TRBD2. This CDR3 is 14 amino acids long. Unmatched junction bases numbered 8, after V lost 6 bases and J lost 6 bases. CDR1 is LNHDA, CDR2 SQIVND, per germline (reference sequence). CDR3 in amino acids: CASRSAGEGNIQYF. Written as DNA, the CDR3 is TGTGCCAGTAGATCGGCGGGGGAGGGAAACATTCAGTACTTC.

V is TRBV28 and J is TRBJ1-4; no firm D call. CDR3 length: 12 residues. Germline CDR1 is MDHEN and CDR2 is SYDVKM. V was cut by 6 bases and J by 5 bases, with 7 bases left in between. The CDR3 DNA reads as TGTGCCAGCAGCCTCCTCAATGAAAAACTGTTTTTT. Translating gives CASSLLNEKLFF. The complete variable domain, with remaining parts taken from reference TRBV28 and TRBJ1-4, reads DVKVTQSSRYLVKRTGEKVFLECVQDMDHENMFWYRQDPGLGLRLIYFSYDVKMKEKGDIPEGYSVSREKKERFSLILESASTNQTSMYLCASSLLNEKLFFGSGTQLSVL.

CDR3 in DNA: TGTGCCAGCAGCTTACCGACTAGCATAAAGGAGACCCAGTACTTC. It codes for CASSLPTSIKETQYF. This chain uses TRBV11-2 with TRBJ2-5, with 7 positions matching TRBD2. The CDR3 is 15 residues long. V lost 2 bases to trimming and J lost 5 bases; unmatched junction nucleotides: 8. The V gene's germline CDR1 is SGHAT and CDR2 FQNNGV.

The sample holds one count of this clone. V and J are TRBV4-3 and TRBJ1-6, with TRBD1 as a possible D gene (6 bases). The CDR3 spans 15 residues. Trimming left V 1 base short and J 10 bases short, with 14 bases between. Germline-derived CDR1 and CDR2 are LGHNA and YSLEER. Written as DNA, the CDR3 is TGCGCCAGCAGCCAAGCAGGGGACCTAAGCTCACCCCTCCACTTT. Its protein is CASSQAGDLSSPLHF.

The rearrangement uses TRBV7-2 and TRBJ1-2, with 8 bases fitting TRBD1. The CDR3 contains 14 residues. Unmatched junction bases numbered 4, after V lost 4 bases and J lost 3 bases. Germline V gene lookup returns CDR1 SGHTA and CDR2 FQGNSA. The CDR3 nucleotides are TGTGCCAGCAGCTCGACAGGGGCGGACTATGGCTACACCTTC. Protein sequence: CASSSTGADYGYTF.

The CDR3 region is CASPPGQGRVNTEAFF. CDR3 coding DNA: TGTGCCAGCCCACCGGGACAGGGGCGAGTGAACACTGAAGCTTTCTTT. The rearrangement uses TRBV28 and TRBJ1-1, with TRBD1 matching 10 bases. Germline values: CDR1 MDHEN, CDR2 SYDVKM. The length of the CDR3 is 16 residues. V gave up 8 bases and J gave up 0 bases; unmatched junction bases: 9.

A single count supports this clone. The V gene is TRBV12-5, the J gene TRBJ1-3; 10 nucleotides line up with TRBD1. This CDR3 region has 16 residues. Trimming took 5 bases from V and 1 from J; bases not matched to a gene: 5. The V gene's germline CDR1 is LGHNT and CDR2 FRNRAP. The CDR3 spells CASGPGQGESGNTIYF. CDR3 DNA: TGTGCTAGTGGTCCCGGACAGGGGGAATCTGGAAACACCATATATTTT.

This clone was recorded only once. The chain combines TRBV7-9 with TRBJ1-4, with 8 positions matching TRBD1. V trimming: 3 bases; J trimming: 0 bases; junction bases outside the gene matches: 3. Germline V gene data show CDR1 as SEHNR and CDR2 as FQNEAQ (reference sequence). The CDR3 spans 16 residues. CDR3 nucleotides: TGTGCCAGCAGCTTGGGACAGGCTACAACTAATGAAAAACTGTTTTTT. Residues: CASSLGQATTNEKLFF.

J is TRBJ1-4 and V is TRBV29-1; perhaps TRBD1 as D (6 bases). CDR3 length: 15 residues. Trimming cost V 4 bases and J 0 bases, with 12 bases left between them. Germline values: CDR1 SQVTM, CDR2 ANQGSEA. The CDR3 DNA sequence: TGCAGCGTTGGGGGGACAACCGCAACTAATGAAAAACTGTTTTTT. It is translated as CSVGGTTATNEKLFF.

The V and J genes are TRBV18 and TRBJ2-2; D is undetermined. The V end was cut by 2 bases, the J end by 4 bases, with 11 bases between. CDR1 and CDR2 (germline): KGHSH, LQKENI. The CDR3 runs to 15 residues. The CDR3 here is CASSPDMVGTGELFF. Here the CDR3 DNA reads TGTGCCAGCTCACCAGACATGGTGGGCACCGGGGAGCTGTTTTTT.